Each of the 27 T cell receptor beta chains below was sequenced from the same sample in a study of beta chain features in type 1 diabetes (dated by TCRdb to 2017 to 2018). Broader findings and caveats from the paper: In all four CD4+ subsets, TCRB CDR3 length was moderately but significantly shorter in type 1 diabetes patients.

Their recognized antigens are unknown. The library was produced with the immunoSEQ multiplex PCR assay. All of the isolated RNA was reverse transcribed with the High Capacity cDNA Reverse Transcription Kit, so expressed TCRB transcripts were sequenced. The immuneACCESS repertoire file appears here via TCRdb, limited to in-frame rearrangements. These files lack a portion of the clones; in checked studies, under half of the deficit traces to unresolved V genes, and the cause of the others is not known. The sample data list more than 250,000 clones, and about 24% of these were observed just once. About 0.011% of the sample is in the top ten clones. The sample taken for sequencing was naive CD4+ T cells from blood. The meaning of the sample's cell subset or site label: true naive CD4+ T cells. The receptors here all came from a woman aged 25 to 39 with type 1 diabetes.

In this sample, this clone turned up a few times. The chain is built from TRBV19 and TRBJ2-1; the match to TRBD2 covers 14 bases. The CDR3 has 13 residues. Trimming removed 9 bases from V and 8 bases from J; junction bases left unmatched: 3. CDR1 and CDR2 from the germline V gene are LNHDA and SQIVND (reference sequence). The CDR3 protein is CASGTSGRYEQFF. As DNA, the CDR3 is TGTGCCAGCGGGACTAGCGGGAGATATGAGCAGTTCTTC.

The genes are TRBV5-4 and TRBJ2-1, with 9 bases that match TRBD2. Germline V gives CDR1 SGHNT, CDR2 YYREEE (reference sequence). The CDR3 is 14 residues long. The trim removed 4 bases at V and 7 bases at J, leaving 6 bases unmatched. The CDR3 DNA sequence: TGTGCCAGCAGCGCGGGAGGGCCTGGTAATGAGCAGTTCTTC. Its protein is CASSAGGPGNEQFF.

This clone was counted between two and nine times. V usage is TRBV4-1 and J usage is TRBJ1-1; D not resolved. Germline V gives CDR1 MGHRA, CDR2 YSYEKL. This CDR3 spans 12 amino acids. Trimming took 5 bases from V and 6 from J, leaving 10 bases between them. The CDR3 coding sequence is TGCGCCAGCAGCGACGCTACAGCTGAAGCTTTCTTT. The encoded protein is CASSDATAEAFF.

This sequence joins TRBV4-1 and TRBJ1-2; TRBD1 agrees at 10 bases. The germline gives CDR1 MGHRA, CDR2 YSYEKL. This CDR3 contains 16 residues. The J segment lost 0 bases and the V segment lost 1 base, leaving 2 bases of the junction unmatched. The CDR3 nucleotides are TGCGCCAGCAGCCAAGGGGACAGGGGACCTAACTATGGCTACACCTTC. Translated, it gives CASSQGDRGPNYGYTF.

The V gene is TRBV30, the J gene TRBJ2-5; maybe TRBD2 (5 bases). Per the germline V gene, CDR1 is GTSNPN and CDR2 is SVGIG (reference sequence). The germline V and J ends were trimmed by 2 bases and 5 bases, with 18 bases remaining between them. This CDR3 has 15 residues. The CDR3 DNA reads TGTGCCTGGAGTCTCCGACGGATTAGAGGGGAGACCCAGTACTTC. Translated: CAWSLRRIRGETQYF.

This clone was seen more than once but under ten times. The chain joins TRBV9 to TRBJ1-1; possible D gene TRBD1, 6 bases. From germline, CDR1 is SGDLS and CDR2 YYNGEE. The V end was cut by 4 bases, the J end by 4 bases, with 11 bases between. The CDR3 covers 13 residues. CDR3 coding DNA: TGTGCCAGCAGCTTTACAGGGTTCACTGAAGCTTTCTTT. Amino acid sequence: CASSFTGFTEAFF.

In nucleotides, the CDR3 is TGTGCCAGCAGCAAAACCGAGGCAGAAGAGACCCAGTACTTC. Amino acid sequence: CASSKTEAEETQYF. The chain links TRBV7-8 to TRBJ2-5, with unresolved D. Trimming pared 5 bases from V and 3 bases from J, leaving 13 bases between. In germline, CDR1 is SGHVS, CDR2 FQNEAQ. This CDR3 has 14 residues.

The chain recombines TRBV30 with TRBJ2-3, with TRBD2 matching 8 bases. With V trimmed by 0 bases and J by 4 bases, 6 bases remained unmatched. This CDR3 is 15 amino acids long. Germline V lookup: CDR1 GTSNPN, CDR2 SVGIG (reference sequence). As DNA, the CDR3 is TGTGCCTGGAGTGTCGGGAGGGCCGGATCAGATACGCAGTATTTT. Translated: CAWSVGRAGSDTQYF.

The V gene is TRBV7-9, the J gene TRBJ2-7; D is uncertain. Germline V lookup: CDR1 SEHNR, CDR2 FQNEAQ (reference sequence). Trimming removed 4 bases at V and 3 bases at J, with 10 bases between. The CDR3 totals 13 residues. The CDR3: CASSSQNYYEQYF. The DNA of the CDR3 is TGTGCCAGCAGCTCCCAGAACTACTACGAGCAGTACTTC.

Only a few counts were recorded for this clone. The chain employs TRBV29-1 and TRBJ2-5, with 9 positions matching TRBD2. Germline V CDR1 and CDR2: SQVTM, ANQGSEA. V lost 6 bases and J lost 4; bases outside the gene matches: 3. The CDR3 is 12 residues long. The CDR3 nucleotides read TGCAGCGTCGCGGGAGGGGGAGAGACCCAGTACTTC. As protein: CSVAGGGETQYF.

This clone was detected only a few times. The rearrangement links TRBV6-5 to TRBJ2-7, with D perhaps TRBD2 (5 bases). Per germline, CDR1 MNHEY and CDR2 SVGAGI. The V and J ends lost 3 bases and 3 bases respectively, with 15 bases between them. The CDR3 has 15 amino acids. CDR3 DNA: TGTGCCAGCAGTTATACTCGGGTCGGACTCTACGAGCAGTACTTC. Protein: CASSYTRVGLYEQYF.

This chain uses TRBV14 with TRBJ2-7; tentatively, D is TRBD2 (5 bases). Germline CDR1 reads SGHDN; CDR2 reads FVKESK. The V gene lost 4 bases and the J gene lost 5 bases, with 15 bases spanning the gap. The CDR3 has 14 amino acids. The chain's CDR3 is CASSRGGTRDEQYF. DNA of the CDR3: TGTGCCAGCAGCCGGGGTGGAACTAGGGACGAGCAGTACTTC.

V is TRBV30 and J is TRBJ1-5; D possibly corresponds to TRBD1 (5 bases). The CDR3 has 14 amino acids. Germline assignment: CDR1 GTSNPN and CDR2 SVGIG (reference sequence). V lost 7 bases, J lost 0 bases, and 13 bases lay in between. Here the CDR3 DNA reads TGTGCCTCTGGGCGGGGGATTAGCAATCAGCCCCAGCATTTT. Encoded protein: CASGRGISNQPQHF.

This clone was observed a handful of times. The rearrangement uses TRBV30 and TRBJ1-4, with no clear D. Trimming took off 5 bases at V and 8 bases at J, with 12 bases between the two ends. The CDR3 consists of 12 residues. In germline, CDR1 is GTSNPN, CDR2 SVGIG (reference sequence). This CDR3 is CAWEVDGEKLFF. The CDR3 DNA sequence: TGTGCCTGGGAGGTGGATGGGGAAAAACTGTTTTTT.

This chain joins TRBV2 and TRBJ1-5; possible D gene TRBD1, 5 bases. Germline CDR1 and CDR2: SNHLY and FYNNEI. V lost 2 bases and J 5 bases, leaving 13 bases between the germline ends. The CDR3 covers 15 residues. The CDR3: CASSEMGQSDQPQHF. Written as DNA, the CDR3 is TGTGCCAGCAGTGAAATGGGGCAATCCGATCAGCCCCAGCATTTT.

The chain carries TRBV11-3 and TRBJ2-1; 7 bases map to TRBD1. After removal of 4 bases from V and 5 bases from J, the junction contained 5 bases not matched to a gene. Germline values: CDR1 SGHNT, CDR2 YENEEA. The CDR3 spans 14 residues. The CDR3 reads CASSSPGTDNEQFF. CDR3 DNA sequence: TGTGCCAGCAGCTCCCCCGGGACAGACAATGAGCAGTTCTTC.

This chain uses TRBV7-9 with TRBJ2-5; 15 bases match TRBD2. Germline values: CDR1 SEHNR, CDR2 FQNEAQ (reference sequence). Trimming removed 3 bases from V and 2 bases from J; junction bases left unmatched: 1. The CDR3 length is 16 residues. Here the CDR3 reads CASSLGLAGGQETQYF. The CDR3 DNA reads as TGTGCCAGCAGCTTGGGACTAGCGGGAGGTCAAGAGACCCAGTACTTC.

This clone appeared a few times. The genes are TRBV7-3 and TRBJ2-6, with D tentatively TRBD1 (7 bases). Trimming removed 5 bases at V and 0 bases at J, with 23 bases between. Germline assignment: CDR1 SGHTA and CDR2 FQGTGA. The CDR3 is made up of 20 amino acids. CDR3 coding DNA: TGTGCCAGCAGCCCCAGGGGTTTCGCAGGGGGGCTCTCTGGGGCCAACGTCCTGACTTTC. It translates to CASSPRGFAGGLSGANVLTF.

The chain couples TRBV30 to TRBJ1-1; 8 bases agree with TRBD1. The CDR3 covers 13 residues. Trimming took 1 base from V and 6 from J; bases not matched to a gene: 4. Germline CDR1 reads GTSNPN; CDR2 reads SVGIG (reference sequence). Written as DNA, the CDR3 is TGTGCCTGGAGTGGACAGGGGTTTTCTGAAGCTTTCTTT. Its protein is CAWSGQGFSEAFF.

This clone was seen only a few times. V usage is TRBV9 and J usage is TRBJ2-1; 7 nucleotides match TRBD1. V trimming: 6 bases; J trimming: 0 bases; junction bases outside the gene matches: 6. The CDR3 runs 15 residues. The germline CDR1 and CDR2 sequences are SGDLS and YYNGEE. CDR3 nucleotides: TGTGCCAGCACCAGACAGGGCAACTCCTACAATGAGCAGTTCTTC. This encodes CASTRQGNSYNEQFF.

This chain joins TRBV7-9 and TRBJ1-1; D unclear. The CDR3 length is 14 residues. The germline V gene encodes CDR1 SEHNR and CDR2 FQNEAQ (reference sequence). Trimming removed 2 bases from V and 5 bases from J, with 12 bases in between. CDR3 coding DNA: TGTGCCAGCAGCTTATCGGTGATGTGGACTGAAGCTTTCTTT. Residues: CASSLSVMWTEAFF.

The chain links TRBV10-1 to TRBJ2-1; 10 bases match TRBD2. CDR3 size: 14 residues. The trim removed 6 bases at V and 10 bases at J, leaving 9 bases unmatched. CDR1 is WNHNN, CDR2 SYGVQD, per germline (reference sequence). Here the CDR3 DNA reads TGCGCCAGCAGCCCCGGGCTAGCGGGAGACGAGCAGTTCTTC. Amino acids: CASSPGLAGDEQFF.

In its sample, this clone was seen a few times. The chain is built from TRBV9 and TRBJ1-2; TRBD1 matches at 9 bases. J was trimmed by 7 bases and V by 4 bases; bases with no gene match: 5. Germline CDR1 is SGDLS and CDR2 is YYNGEE. There are 13 residues in the CDR3. This CDR3 reads CASSPRTGVGYTF. In nucleotides, the CDR3 is TGTGCCAGCAGCCCCCGGACAGGGGTTGGCTACACCTTC.

This clone was seen more than once but under ten times. The V and J genes are TRBV6-4 and TRBJ2-1; TRBD2 matches at 12 bases. The V segment lost 10 bases and the J segment 7 bases; nucleotides outside the gene matches: 8. The CDR3 is 14 amino acids. Germline values: CDR1 MRHNA, CDR2 SNTAGT. CDR3 protein: CATSLAGGWNEQFF. CDR3 sequence (DNA): TGTGCCACCTCACTAGCGGGAGGTTGGAATGAGCAGTTCTTC.

The gene calls are TRBV7-2 and TRBJ2-7; TRBD2 aligns across 8 bases. This CDR3 contains 15 residues. CDR1 and CDR2 from the germline V gene are SGHTA and FQGNSA. V was clipped by 5 bases and J by 6 bases; unmatched bases: 12. The CDR3 reads CASSPGPGLVIEQYF. The CDR3 DNA reads TGTGCCAGCAGCCCTGGCCCGGGACTAGTTATCGAGCAGTACTTC.

The chain recombines TRBV7-9 with TRBJ2-7, with 7 bases aligning to TRBD1. Germline V gene lookup returns CDR1 SEHNR and CDR2 FQNEAQ (reference sequence). The CDR3 length is 15 residues. V trimming: 5 bases; J trimming: 2 bases; junction bases outside the gene matches: 9. The CDR3 spells CASSNPGQRTYEQYF. In nucleotides, the CDR3 is TGTGCCAGCAGCAACCCGGGACAGAGAACCTACGAGCAGTACTTC. The full variable domain, in which reference TRBV7-9 and TRBJ2-7 provide the parts outside the CDR3, is DTGVSQNPRHKITKRGQNVTFRCDPISEHNRLYWYRQTLGQGPEFLTYFQNEAQLEKSRLLSDRFSAERPKGSFSTLEIQRTEQGDSAMYLCASSNPGQRTYEQYFGPGTRLTVT.

The chain uses TRBV28 and TRBJ2-3, with a weak D call TRBD2 (5 bases). The V gene lost 4 bases and the J gene lost 1 base, with 9 bases spanning the gap. CDR1 MDHEN and CDR2 SYDVKM come from the germline V gene. This CDR3 comprises 14 residues. CDR3 residues: CASSSARGTDTQYF. The CDR3 DNA is TGTGCCAGCAGTTCAGCGCGGGGCACAGATACGCAGTATTTT.